The T cell receptor (beta chain) described here comes from a study of blood T cell repertoires in COVID-19. As for the study in general: Some COVID-19 samples were acute and others convalescent; all came from the United States, Italy and Spain. T cells, B-cell-depleted T cells, or PBMCs provided the cDNA or gDNA that served as material.

The CDR3 is made up of 14 amino acids. CDR1 MNHEY and CDR2 SMNVEV come from the germline V gene (reference sequence). V shed 6 bases and J 2 bases; nucleotides not matched to a gene: 5. A few counts support this clone. The authors' processing: From reference gene primer amplification, estimates of nucleated cell counts were derived. The method was immunoSEQ multiplex PCR; TCRdb's version includes in-frame clones alone and lacks a portion of them. V, J and clone size were drawn from that table, and D and trimming were deduced from the DNA. This table has some 120,000 clones, around three quarters appearing once.

The V gene is TRBV27, the J gene TRBJ2-7, with 9 positions matching TRBD2. The TCR sequence derives from an older woman with acute or convalescent COVID-19. Sequencing was done on a sample of peripheral blood. CDR3 in DNA: TGTGCCAGCAGCGCAAGCGGGAGGACCTACGAGCAGTACTTC. Translation: CASSASGRTYEQYF.